One sample yielded the 14 T cell receptor beta chains listed below, sequenced in a study of patients and donors after allogeneic stem cell transplantation. One entry per CDR3 protein, called by TCRdb with MiXCR from the RT-PCR reads. The table shows about 15,000 distinct CDR3 sequences, with around a quarter occurring only once. Sequenced material: blood, either unsorted or a sorted T cell fraction (not recorded which). All receptors derive from a human donor who was either an allogeneic HSCT recipient or a stem cell or donor lymphocyte infusion donor (not recorded which). It is not recorded whose cells these are; they may come from a transplant donor.

This chain uses TRBV18 with TRBJ2-3; unclear D gene. The CDR3 runs 13 residues. The V gene lost 2 bases and the J gene lost 5 bases, with 8 bases spanning the gap. Germline CDR1 is KGHSH and CDR2 is LQKENI. The CDR3: CASSPSKGDTQYF. In nucleotides, the CDR3 is TGTGCCAGCTCACCAAGTAAGGGAGATACGCAGTATTTT.

This clonotype was seen ten or more times. The rearrangement joins TRBV12-3 or TRBV12-4 to TRBJ1-5; D possibly corresponds to TRBD1 (6 bases). The CDR3 has 15 residues. V lost 1 base and J lost 3, with 10 bases in between. As DNA, the CDR3 is TGTGCCAGCAGTTTAGGGGGGGACACCAATCAGCCCCAGCATTTT. Its translation: CASSLGGDTNQPQHF.

This clonotype was detected many times. This sequence joins TRBV29-1 and TRBJ1-2; the D is unclear. The V gene lost 1 base and the J gene lost 4 bases, with 7 bases spanning the gap. The CDR3 has 12 residues. CDR1 SQVTM and CDR2 ANQGSEA come from the germline V gene. The DNA of the CDR3 is TGCAGCGTTGAAGGCCAGCTCTATGGCTACACCTTC. Residues: CSVEGQLYGYTF. Combining the CDR3 with reference TRBV29-1 and TRBJ1-2 gives the whole variable domain SAVISQKPSRDICQRGTSLTIQCQVDSQVTMMFWYRQQPGQSLTLIATANQGSEATYESGFVIDKFPISRPNLTFSTLTVSNMSPEDSSIYLCSVEGQLYGYTFGSGTRLTVV.

This sequence joins TRBV7-9 and TRBJ2-3; D unclear. The germline gives CDR1 SEHNR, CDR2 FQNEAQ (reference sequence). The CDR3 has 13 amino acids. The V end was cut by 5 bases, the J end by 5 bases, with 11 bases between. The CDR3 region is CASSPRQRDTQYF. CDR3 DNA: TGTGCCAGCAGCCCAAGACAACGAGATACGCAGTATTTT.

This clonotype was counted a few times. The V gene is TRBV12-3 or TRBV12-4, the J gene TRBJ1-2; D call uncertain. Deletions cut 2 bases from V and 5 bases from J, with 12 bases between. The CDR3 has 14 residues. As DNA, the CDR3 is TGTGCCAGCAGTTTACCCGGGATACTTTATGGCTACACCTTC. Translated: CASSLPGILYGYTF.

The chain carries TRBV7-2 and TRBJ1-1, with D perhaps matching TRBD1 (5 bases). Germline assignment: CDR1 SGHTA and CDR2 FQGNSA. This CDR3 has 13 residues. V lost 5 bases and J lost 4, with 11 bases in between. CDR3 DNA sequence: TGTGCCAGCAGCACCCACGGGGGCACTGAAGCTTTCTTT. Its translation: CASSTHGGTEAFF. The full variable domain, rest sourced from reference TRBV7-2 and TRBJ1-1, is GAGVSQSPSNKVTEKGKDVELRCDPISGHTALYWYRQSLGQGLEFLIYFQGNSAPDKSGLPSDRFSAERTGGSVSTLTIQRTQQEDSAVYLCASSTHGGTEAFFGQGTRLTVV.

The table lists this clonotype with a few counts. The V and J genes are TRBV7-8 and TRBJ2-1, with 13 bases identical to TRBD2. This CDR3 is 18 amino acids long. The germline V gene has CDR1 SGHVS and CDR2 FQNEAQ. Trimming took 1 base from V and 4 from J; bases not matched to a gene: 7. In DNA, the CDR3 is TGTGCCAGCAGCTTAGGAGCCCTACTAGCGGGGGGGTACAATGAGCAGTTCTTC. It is translated as CASSLGALLAGGYNEQFF.

This clonotype was counted only a few times. The chain is built from TRBV4-1 and TRBJ2-5, with 7 bases identical to TRBD2. This CDR3 comprises 16 residues. V trimming: 3 bases; J trimming: 0 bases; junction bases outside the gene matches: 7. CDR1 is MGHRA, CDR2 YSYEKL, per germline. The CDR3 DNA reads as TGCGCCAGCAGCCAGCAGGGAGCGGGGTACCAAGAGACCCAGTACTTC. This translates into CASSQQGAGYQETQYF.

This clonotype was counted ten times or more. This sequence joins TRBV5-1 and TRBJ1-2; TRBD1 is a possible D gene (5 bases). This CDR3 region has 15 residues. Between the trimmed V and J ends, which lost 1 base and 0 bases, there was a span of 10 bases. In germline, CDR1 is SGHRS, CDR2 YFSETQ. CDR3 region: CASSLHWGPNYGYTF. The CDR3 nucleotides are TGCGCCAGCAGCTTGCATTGGGGCCCTAACTATGGCTACACCTTC.

By frequency in the sample, this clonotype is large. The rearrangement joins TRBV28 to TRBJ1-2; D may be TRBD1 (6 bases). Trimming took off 7 bases at V and 4 bases at J, with 16 bases between the two ends. The CDR3 length is 14 residues. CDR1 is MDHEN and CDR2 is SYDVKM in the germline V gene. CDR3 amino acids: CASTTGGRGYGYTF. DNA of the CDR3: TGTGCCAGCACCACCGGGGGGCGAGGCTATGGCTACACCTTC.

The V call is TRBV4-1, the J call TRBJ1-2; D might be TRBD1 (6 bases). Trimming cost V 2 bases and J 4 bases, with 11 bases left between them. This CDR3 comprises 14 residues. Germline V gene sequence: CDR1 MGHRA, CDR2 YSYEKL. The chain's CDR3 is CASSQPTGRYGYTF. In DNA, the CDR3 is TGCGCCAGCAGCCAACCGACAGGCCGCTATGGCTACACCTTC.

This clonotype was counted at least ten times. The chain has TRBV15 and TRBJ2-5; TRBD1 is a possible D gene (5 bases). V gave up 4 bases and J gave up 7 bases, with 19 bases separating them. The CDR3 spans 15 residues. Germline CDR1 LNHNV, CDR2 YYDKDF (reference sequence). In nucleotides, the CDR3 is TGTGCCACCAGCACCCAATACCGGGTTAGGGGGACCCAGTACTTC. Translation gives CATSTQYRVRGTQYF.

This clonotype is medium-sized in the sample. J is TRBJ1-2 and V is TRBV6-5, with D hard to call. Trimming removed 0 bases from V and 4 bases from J, with 9 bases in between. The germline CDR1 and CDR2 sequences are MNHEY and SVGAGI. CDR3 length: 14 residues. The CDR3 region has the DNA TGTGCCAGCAGTTACTCGCAGGCCCCCTATGGCTACACCTTC. Its translation is CASSYSQAPYGYTF.

V and J are TRBV10-3 and TRBJ2-7, with D maybe TRBD2 (5 bases). Germline lookup yields CDR1 ENHRY and CDR2 SYGVKD. CDR3 length equals 13 residues. Trimming stripped 9 bases from V and 5 bases from J, with 17 bases between. The CDR3 loop reads CAISVRESHEQYF. The CDR3 nucleotides read TGTGCCATTTCGGTGAGGGAATCCCACGAGCAGTACTTC.